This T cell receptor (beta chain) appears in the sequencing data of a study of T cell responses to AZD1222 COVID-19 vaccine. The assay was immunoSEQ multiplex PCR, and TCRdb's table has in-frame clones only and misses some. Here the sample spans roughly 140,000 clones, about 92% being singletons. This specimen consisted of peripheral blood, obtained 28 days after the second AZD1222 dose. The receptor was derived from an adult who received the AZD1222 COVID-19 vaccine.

CDR3 loop: CSVAGGGANVLTF. The DNA for the CDR3 is TGCAGCGTAGCCGGGGGCGGGGCCAACGTCCTGACTTTC. The V and J genes are TRBV29-1 and TRBJ2-6; D is tentatively TRBD1 or TRBD2 (6 bases each). The CDR3 loop spans 13 amino acids. Deletions cut 6 bases from V and 4 bases from J, with 10 bases between. Germline assignment: CDR1 SQVTM and CDR2 ANQGSEA.